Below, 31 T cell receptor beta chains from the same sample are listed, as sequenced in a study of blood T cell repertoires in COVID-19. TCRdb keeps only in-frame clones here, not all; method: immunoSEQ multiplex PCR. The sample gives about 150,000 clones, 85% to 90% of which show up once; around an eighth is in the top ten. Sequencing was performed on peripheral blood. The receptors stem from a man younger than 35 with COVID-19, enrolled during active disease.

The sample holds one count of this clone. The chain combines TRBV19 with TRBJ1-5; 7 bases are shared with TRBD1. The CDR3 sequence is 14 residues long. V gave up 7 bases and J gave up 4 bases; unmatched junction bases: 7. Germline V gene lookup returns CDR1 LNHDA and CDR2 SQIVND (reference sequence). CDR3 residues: CASTLTGMNQPQHF. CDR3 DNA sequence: TGTGCCAGTACCCTGACAGGGATGAATCAGCCCCAGCATTTT.

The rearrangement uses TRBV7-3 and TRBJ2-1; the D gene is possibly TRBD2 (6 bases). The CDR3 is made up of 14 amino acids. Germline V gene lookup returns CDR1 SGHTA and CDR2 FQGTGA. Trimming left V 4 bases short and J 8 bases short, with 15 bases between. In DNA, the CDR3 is TGTGCCAGCAGCTCGGCGGGACCCACCCATGAGCAGTTCTTC. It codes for CASSSAGPTHEQFF.

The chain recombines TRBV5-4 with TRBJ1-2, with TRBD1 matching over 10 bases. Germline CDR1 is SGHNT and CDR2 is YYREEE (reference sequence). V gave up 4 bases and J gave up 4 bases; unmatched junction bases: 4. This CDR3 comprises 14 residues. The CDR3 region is CASSPDRGVYGYTF. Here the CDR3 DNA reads TGTGCCAGCAGCCCGGACAGGGGGGTCTATGGCTACACCTTC. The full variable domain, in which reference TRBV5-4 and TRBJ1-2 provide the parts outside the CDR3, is ETGVTQSPTHLIKTRGQQVTLRCSSQSGHNTVSWYQQALGQGPQFIFQYYREEENGRGNFPPRFSGLQFPNYSSELNVNALELDDSALYLCASSPDRGVYGYTFGSGTRLTVV.

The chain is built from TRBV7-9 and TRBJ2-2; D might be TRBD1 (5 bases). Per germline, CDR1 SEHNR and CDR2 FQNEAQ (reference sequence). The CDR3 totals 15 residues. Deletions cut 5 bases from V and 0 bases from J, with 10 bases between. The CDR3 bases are TGTGCCAGCAGCAGTAGGGGTTCGAACACCGGGGAGCTGTTTTTT. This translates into CASSSRGSNTGELFF.

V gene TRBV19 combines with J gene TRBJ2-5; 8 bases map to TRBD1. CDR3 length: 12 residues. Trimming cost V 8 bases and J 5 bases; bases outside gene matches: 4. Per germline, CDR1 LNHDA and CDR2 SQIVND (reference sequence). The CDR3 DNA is TGTGCCAGTCAGGGGGCGGACGAGACCCAGTACTTC. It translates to CASQGADETQYF.

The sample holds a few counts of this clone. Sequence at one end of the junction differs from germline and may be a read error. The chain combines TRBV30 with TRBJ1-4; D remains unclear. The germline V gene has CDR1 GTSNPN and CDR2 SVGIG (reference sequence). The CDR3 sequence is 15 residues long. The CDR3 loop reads CAWSRLLSSHGELLF. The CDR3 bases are TGTGCCTGGAGCCGCCTCCTATCGTCCCATGGAGAGCTGCTTTTT.

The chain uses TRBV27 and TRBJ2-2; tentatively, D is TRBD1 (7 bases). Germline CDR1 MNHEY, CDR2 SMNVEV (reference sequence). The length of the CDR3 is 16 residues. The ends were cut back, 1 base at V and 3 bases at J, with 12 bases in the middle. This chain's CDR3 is CASSLWRGQDTGELFF. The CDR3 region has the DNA TGTGCCAGCAGTTTATGGAGGGGGCAGGACACCGGGGAGCTGTTTTTT.

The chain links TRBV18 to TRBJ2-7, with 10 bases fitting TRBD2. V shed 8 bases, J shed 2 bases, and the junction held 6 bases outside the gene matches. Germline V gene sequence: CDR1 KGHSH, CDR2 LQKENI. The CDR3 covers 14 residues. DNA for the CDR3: TGTGCCAGCCACCTAGCGGGAGATGCCTACGAGCAGTACTTC. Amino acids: CASHLAGDAYEQYF.

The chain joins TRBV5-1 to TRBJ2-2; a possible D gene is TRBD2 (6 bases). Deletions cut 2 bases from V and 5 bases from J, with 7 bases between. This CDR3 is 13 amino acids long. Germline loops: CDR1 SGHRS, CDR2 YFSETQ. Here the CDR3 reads CASSFRGTGELFF. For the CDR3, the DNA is TGCGCCAGCAGCTTTCGGGGGACCGGGGAGCTGTTTTTT. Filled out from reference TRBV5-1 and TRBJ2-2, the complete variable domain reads KAGVTQTPRYLIKTRGQQVTLSCSPISGHRSVSWYQQTPGQGLQFLFEYFSETQRNKGNFPGRFSGRQFSNSRSEMNVSTLELGDSALYLCASSFRGTGELFFGEGSRLTVL.

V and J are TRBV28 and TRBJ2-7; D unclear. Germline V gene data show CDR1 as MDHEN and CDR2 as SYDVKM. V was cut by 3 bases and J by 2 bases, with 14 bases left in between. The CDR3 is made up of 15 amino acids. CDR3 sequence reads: CASSFFSGNPYEQYF. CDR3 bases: TGTGCCAGCAGTTTTTTTTCAGGCAACCCCTACGAGCAGTACTTC.

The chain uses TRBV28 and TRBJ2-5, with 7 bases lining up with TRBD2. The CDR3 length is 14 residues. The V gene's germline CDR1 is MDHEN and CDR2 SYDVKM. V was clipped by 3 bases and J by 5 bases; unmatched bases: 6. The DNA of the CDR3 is TGTGCCAGCAGTTTTAGGGAGGGCCGGGAGACCCAGTACTTC. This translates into CASSFREGRETQYF.

CDR3 residues: CASGSGGRGYGYTF. The CDR3, as DNA: TGTGCCAGCGGGTCAGGGGGCCGGGGCTATGGCTACACCTTC. The chain recombines TRBV27 with TRBJ1-2; 8 bases fit TRBD1. The germline CDR1 and CDR2 sequences are MNHEY and SMNVEV (reference sequence). The CDR3 length is 14 residues. Unmatched junction bases numbered 9, after V lost 8 bases and J lost 4 bases.

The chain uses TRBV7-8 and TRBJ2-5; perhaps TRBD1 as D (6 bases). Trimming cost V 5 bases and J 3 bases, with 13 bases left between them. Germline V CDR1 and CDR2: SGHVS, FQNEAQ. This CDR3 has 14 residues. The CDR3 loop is CASSKAGTKETQYF. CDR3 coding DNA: TGTGCCAGCAGCAAAGCCGGGACAAAAGAGACCCAGTACTTC.

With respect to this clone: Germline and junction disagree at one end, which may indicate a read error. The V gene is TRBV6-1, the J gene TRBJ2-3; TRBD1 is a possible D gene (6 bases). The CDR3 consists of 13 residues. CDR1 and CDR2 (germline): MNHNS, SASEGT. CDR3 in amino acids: CASSEGTALPLNF. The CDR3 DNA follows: TGTGCCAGCAGTGAAGGGACAGCTTTGCCGTTGAATTTT.

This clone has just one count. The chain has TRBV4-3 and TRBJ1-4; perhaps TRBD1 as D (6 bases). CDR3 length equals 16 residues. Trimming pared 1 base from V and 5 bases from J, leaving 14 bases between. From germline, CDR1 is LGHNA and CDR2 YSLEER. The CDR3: CASSQGTGPLNEKLFF. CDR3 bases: TGCGCCAGCAGCCAAGGAACAGGGCCCTTGAATGAAAAACTGTTTTTT.

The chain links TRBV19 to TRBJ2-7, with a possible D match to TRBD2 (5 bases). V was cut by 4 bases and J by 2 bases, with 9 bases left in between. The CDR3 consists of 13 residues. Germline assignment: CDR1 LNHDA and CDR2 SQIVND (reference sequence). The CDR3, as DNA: TGTGCCAGTAGTAAGGAACTAGCCTACGAGCAGTACTTC. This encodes CASSKELAYEQYF. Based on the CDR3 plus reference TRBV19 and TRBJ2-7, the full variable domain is DGGITQSPKYLFRKEGQNVTLSCEQNLNHDAMYWYRQDPGQGLRLIYYSQIVNDFQKGDIAEGYSVSREKKESFPLTVTSAQKNPTAFYLCASSKELAYEQYFGPGTRLTVT.

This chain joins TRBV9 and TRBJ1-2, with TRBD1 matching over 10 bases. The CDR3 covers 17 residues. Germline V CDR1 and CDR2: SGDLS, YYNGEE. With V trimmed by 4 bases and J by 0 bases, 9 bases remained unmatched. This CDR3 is CASSRTGGGLSNYGYTF. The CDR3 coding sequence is TGTGCCAGCAGCCGGACAGGGGGAGGGTTGTCTAACTATGGCTACACCTTC.

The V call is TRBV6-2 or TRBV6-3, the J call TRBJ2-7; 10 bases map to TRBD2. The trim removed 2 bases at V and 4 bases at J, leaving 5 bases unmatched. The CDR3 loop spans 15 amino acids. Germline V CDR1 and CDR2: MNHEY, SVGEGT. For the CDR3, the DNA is TGTGCCAGCAGTTACAGGCCTAGCGGGAGATACGAGCAGTACTTC. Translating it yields CASSYRPSGRYEQYF.

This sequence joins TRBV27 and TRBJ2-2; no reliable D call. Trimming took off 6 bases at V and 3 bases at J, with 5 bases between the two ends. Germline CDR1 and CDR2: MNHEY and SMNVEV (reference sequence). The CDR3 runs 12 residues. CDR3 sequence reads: CASSSYTGELFF. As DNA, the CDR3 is TGTGCCAGCAGCTCCTACACCGGGGAGCTGTTTTTT.

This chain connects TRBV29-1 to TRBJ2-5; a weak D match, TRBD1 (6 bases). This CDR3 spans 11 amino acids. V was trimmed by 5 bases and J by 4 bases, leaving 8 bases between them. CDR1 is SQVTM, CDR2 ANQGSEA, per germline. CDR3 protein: CSVIQGETQYF. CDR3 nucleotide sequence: TGCAGCGTTATACAGGGAGAGACCCAGTACTTC.

The chain's CDR3 is CASSRGLAGYTYEQYF. CDR3 in DNA: TGTGCCAGCAGCCGTGGGCTAGCGGGATACACCTACGAGCAGTACTTC. The gene calls are TRBV9 and TRBJ2-7; TRBD2 aligns across 9 bases. V dropped 4 bases and J dropped 2; count of bases not matched to a gene: 10. Germline V gene sequence: CDR1 SGDLS, CDR2 YYNGEE. This CDR3 contains 16 residues.

The CDR3 DNA reads as TGTGCCAGCAGTTACGAGGTAGGAGGTCTGAATGAGCAGTTCTTC. Amino acid sequence: CASSYEVGGLNEQFF. This chain connects TRBV6-2 or TRBV6-3 to TRBJ2-1; weak D call: TRBD2 (5 bases). Trimming stripped 2 bases from V and 7 bases from J, with 15 bases between. CDR1 is MNHEY, CDR2 SVGEGT, per germline. The CDR3 loop spans 15 amino acids.

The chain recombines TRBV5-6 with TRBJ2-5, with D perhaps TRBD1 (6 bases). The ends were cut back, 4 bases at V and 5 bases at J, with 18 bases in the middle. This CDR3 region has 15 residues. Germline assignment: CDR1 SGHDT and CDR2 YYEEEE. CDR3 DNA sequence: TGTGCCAGCAGCCCGAGGGGGTGGCGAAGGGAGACCCAGTACTTC. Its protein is CASSPRGWRRETQYF. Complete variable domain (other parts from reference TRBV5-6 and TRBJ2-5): DAGVTQSPTHLIKTRGQQVTLRCSPKSGHDTVSWYQQALGQGPQFIFQYYEEEERQRGNFPDRFSGHQFPNYSSELNVNALLLGDSALYLCASSPRGWRRETQYFGPGTRLLVL.

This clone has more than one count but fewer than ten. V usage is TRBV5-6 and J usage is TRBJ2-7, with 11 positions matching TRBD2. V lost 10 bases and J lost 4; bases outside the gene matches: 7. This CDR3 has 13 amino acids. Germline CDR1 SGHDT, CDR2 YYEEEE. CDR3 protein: CAPTTSGSYEQYF. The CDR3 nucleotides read TGTGCCCCTACCACTAGCGGGAGTTACGAGCAGTACTTC.

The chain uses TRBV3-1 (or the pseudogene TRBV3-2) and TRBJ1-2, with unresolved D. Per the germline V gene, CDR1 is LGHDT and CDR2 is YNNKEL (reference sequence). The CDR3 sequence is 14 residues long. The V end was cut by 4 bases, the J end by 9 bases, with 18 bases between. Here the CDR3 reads CASSPGSGLYRYTF. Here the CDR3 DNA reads TGTGCCAGCAGCCCCGGTTCGGGATTGTATCGCTACACCTTC.

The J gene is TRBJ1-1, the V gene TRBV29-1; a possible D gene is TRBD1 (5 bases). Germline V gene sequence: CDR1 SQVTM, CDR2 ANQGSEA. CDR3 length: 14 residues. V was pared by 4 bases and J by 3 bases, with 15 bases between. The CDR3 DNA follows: TGCAGCGTTGGTCCACTACTGACAGACACTGAAGCTTTCTTT. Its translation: CSVGPLLTDTEAFF. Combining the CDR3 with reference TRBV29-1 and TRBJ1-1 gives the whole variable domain SAVISQKPSRDICQRGTSLTIQCQVDSQVTMMFWYRQQPGQSLTLIATANQGSEATYESGFVIDKFPISRPNLTFSTLTVSNMSPEDSSIYLCSVGPLLTDTEAFFGQGTRLTVV.

CDR3 sequence reads: CASSLETGGSYEQYF. The CDR3 DNA reads TGTGCCAGCAGCTTAGAGACAGGGGGCTCTTACGAGCAGTACTTC. V and J are TRBV7-8 and TRBJ2-7, with TRBD1 matching 10 bases. There are 15 residues in the CDR3. V was clipped by 1 base and J by 4 bases; unmatched bases: 4. Germline V gene sequence: CDR1 SGHVS, CDR2 FQNEAQ.

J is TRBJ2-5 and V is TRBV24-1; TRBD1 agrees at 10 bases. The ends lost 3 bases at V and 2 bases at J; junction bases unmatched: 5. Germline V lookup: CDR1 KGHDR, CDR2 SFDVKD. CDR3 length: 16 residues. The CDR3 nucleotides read TGTGCCACCAGTGATCCCCGGACAGGGGGTCAAGAGACCCAGTACTTC. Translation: CATSDPRTGGQETQYF.

CDR3 nucleotide sequence: TGCGCCAGCAGCCACGATCCCCGGGGTCTCGACGAGCAGTACTTC. It encodes CASSHDPRGLDEQYF. The gene calls are TRBV4-1 and TRBJ2-7; a weak D match, TRBD2 (5 bases). The CDR3 runs 15 residues. Germline lookup yields CDR1 MGHRA and CDR2 YSYEKL. Trimming removed 3 bases from V and 5 bases from J, with 17 bases in between.

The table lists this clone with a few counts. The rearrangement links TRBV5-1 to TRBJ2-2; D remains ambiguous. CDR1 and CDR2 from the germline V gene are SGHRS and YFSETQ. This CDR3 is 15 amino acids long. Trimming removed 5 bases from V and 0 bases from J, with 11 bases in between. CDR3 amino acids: CASSPKLSNTGELFF. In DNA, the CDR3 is TGCGCCAGCAGTCCGAAGCTATCGAACACCGGGGAGCTGTTTTTT.

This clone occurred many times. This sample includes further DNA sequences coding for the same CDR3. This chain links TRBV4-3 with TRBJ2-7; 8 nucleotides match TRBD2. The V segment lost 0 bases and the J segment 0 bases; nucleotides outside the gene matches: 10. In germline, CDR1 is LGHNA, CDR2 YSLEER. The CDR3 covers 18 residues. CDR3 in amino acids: CASSQDLAGGLLSYEQYF. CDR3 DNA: TGCGCCAGCAGCCAAGACTTGGCGGGAGGCCTCCTCTCCTACGAGCAGTACTTC.